A selection of T cell receptor beta chains follows, all from one sample in a study of blood T cell repertoires in COVID-19. TCRdb's copy holds only in-frame clones and misses some; the assay was immunoSEQ multiplex PCR. Among some 300,000 clones listed, around 90% were seen once. Sequencing input: PBMCs or T cells enriched from blood (not recorded which). These receptors were taken from a woman aged 25 to 39 who had recovered from COVID-19. CDR3s include the opening cysteine and the closing phenylalanine or tryptophan. The D gene is left open where the match is weak. The size field is filled for only some rows; it gives once, few, many or a size class.

abundance: .; j_gene: TRBJ2-1; v_gene: TRBV11-2; d_gene: TRBD2; CDR3nt: TGTGCCAGCAGCTCACGACTAGCGGGGGGGAGTTTCTTCCACAATGAGCAGTTCTTC; CDR3aa: CASSSRLAGGSFFHNEQFF
abundance: .; j_gene: TRBJ2-7; v_gene: TRBV5-1; d_gene: .; CDR3nt: TGCGCCAGCAGCGTAGGCCCAGGGTACAGTGGCGAGCAGTACTTC; CDR3aa: CASSVGPGYSGEQYF
abundance: .; j_gene: TRBJ1-1; v_gene: TRBV7-8; d_gene: TRBD1; CDR3nt: TGTGCCAGCAGCTTACTAGGACAGGGGGTTGACGCAGCTTTCTTT; CDR3aa: CASSLLGQGVDAAFF
abundance: few; j_gene: TRBJ1-2; v_gene: TRBV28; d_gene: .; CDR3nt: TGTGCCAGCAATTTTGGCAGTTCCCTTGGCTACACCTTC; CDR3aa: CASNFGSSLGYTF
abundance: .; j_gene: TRBJ2-1; v_gene: TRBV7-8; d_gene: TRBD2; CDR3nt: TGTGCCAGCAGATCTAGCGGCGGACGGAGCAATGAGCAGTTCTTC; CDR3aa: CASRSSGGRSNEQFF
abundance: .; j_gene: TRBJ2-2; v_gene: TRBV6-5; d_gene: TRBD1; CDR3nt: TGTGCCAGCAGTTACGCCGGGACAGGGTCCGGGGAGCTGTTTTTT; CDR3aa: CASSYAGTGSGELFF
abundance: .; j_gene: TRBJ2-3; v_gene: TRBV6-1; d_gene: .; CDR3nt: TGTGCCAGCAGTGATACGGGGCCCCACAGGGCCACAGATACGCAGTATTTT; CDR3aa: CASSDTGPHRATDTQYF
abundance: .; j_gene: TRBJ2-1; v_gene: TRBV27; d_gene: .; CDR3nt: TGTGCCAGCAGTTTAACGGGGATTCTCTACAATGAGCAGTTCTTC; CDR3aa: CASSLTGILYNEQFF
abundance: .; j_gene: TRBJ1-2; v_gene: TRBV9; d_gene: .; CDR3nt: TGTGCCAGCAGCGTACTTGTAAACTATGGCTACACCTTC; CDR3aa: CASSVLVNYGYTF
abundance: .; j_gene: TRBJ1-2; v_gene: TRBV9; d_gene: TRBD1; CDR3nt: TGTGCCAGCAGCGAGGGGACAGGGAGGGTCGGCGGCTACACCTTC; CDR3aa: CASSEGTGRVGGYTF
abundance: once; j_gene: TRBJ2-1; v_gene: TRBV5-1; d_gene: .; CDR3nt: TGCGCCAGCAGCTTACAGTGGAATGAGCAGTTCTTC; CDR3aa: CASSLQWNEQFF
abundance: .; j_gene: TRBJ2-7; v_gene: TRBV12-3/TRBV12-4; d_gene: TRBD1; CDR3nt: TGTGCCAGCACAGGACAGGGGCGCGAGCAGTACTTC; CDR3aa: CASTGQGREQYF
abundance: .; j_gene: TRBJ2-5; v_gene: TRBV9; d_gene: .; CDR3nt: TGTGCCAGCAGCGTAGGTCCCCCAGGGGAGACCCAGTACTTC; CDR3aa: CASSVGPPGETQYF
abundance: .; j_gene: TRBJ1-2; v_gene: TRBV9; d_gene: .; CDR3nt: TGTGCCAGCAGCGTCGGGGAAAGTCCCTTCTATGGCTACACCTTC; CDR3aa: CASSVGESPFYGYTF
abundance: .; j_gene: TRBJ1-2; v_gene: TRBV3-1/TRBV3-2; d_gene: .; CDR3nt: TGTGCCAGCAGCCAAGATATGGGCTACACCTTC; CDR3aa: CASSQDMGYTF
abundance: .; j_gene: TRBJ2-7; v_gene: TRBV11-3; d_gene: TRBD2; CDR3nt: TGTGCCAGCAGCCGTCGGGGGGACCTCTCCTACGAGCAGTACTTC; CDR3aa: CASSRRGDLSYEQYF
abundance: .; j_gene: TRBJ1-5; v_gene: TRBV18; d_gene: TRBD1; CDR3nt: TGTGCCAGCTCGTCGACAGGGGCGATGTCGGACCAGCCCCAGCATTTT; CDR3aa: CASSSTGAMSDQPQHF
abundance: .; j_gene: TRBJ2-2; v_gene: TRBV4-1; d_gene: .; CDR3nt: TGCGCCAGCAGCCAACCTCGGGCTAGCGCGAACACCGGGGAGCTGTTTTTT; CDR3aa: CASSQPRASANTGELFF